This TCR beta chain emerged from a study of response to subunit inactivated influenza vaccine. Study results and limitations: Seasonal influenza vaccination, on each occasion, was suggested by the authors to recruit few new T cells.

Regarding this clonotype: Its target is unknown.

TCRdb recomputed calls from the RT-PCR reads with MiXCR, one row per CDR3 protein. The profile shows over 400,000 distinct CDR3 sequences, approximately 13% of them singletons. The sequence derives from a man aged 45-60 years who received an inactivated influenza vaccine. The sequenced sample was PBMCs from blood, obtained roughly 48 days after vaccination.

This chain's CDR3 is CASSLGGGAGTDTQYF. CDR3 DNA: TGCGCCAGCAGCTTAGGGGGGGGCGCGGGCACAGATACGCAGTATTTT. The V and J genes are TRBV5-1 and TRBJ2-3, with D maybe TRBD2 (7 bases). The CDR3 runs 16 residues. From germline, CDR1 is SGHRS and CDR2 YFSETQ. V shed 2 bases and J shed 1 base, with 14 bases lying between them.